The source of this T cell receptor beta chain is a study of memory CD4+ T cells and cytomegalovirus serostatus. As for the study in general: Healthy Belgian adult donors included 9 or 10 CMV-positive and 24 CMV-negative people. Whole-study results and caveats: CMV serostatus prediction reached median AUC about 0.95, or 0.9 with US-trained model.

Single viable CD3+CD4+CD8-CD45RO+ cells were sorted as the memory CD4+ T cells. CMV serostatus came from serum IgG against pp150, pp28, p38, p52. The CDR3 consists of 13 residues. V was clipped by 6 bases and J by 6 bases, with 11 bases between them. Germline V gives CDR1 ENHRY, CDR2 SYGVKD. This clone is termed medium-sized. Its antigen is currently unknown. TCRdb's copy holds only in-frame clones and misses some; the assay was immunoSEQ multiplex PCR. The sample shows some 52,000 clones, 60% to 80% of them seen only once. This TCR came from an adult in good health and CMV-seronegative. V and J are TRBV10-3 and TRBJ1-4; D not resolved. The sequencing sample was made of memory CD4+ T cells from blood. CDR3 in amino acids: CAISPYIDEKLFF. CDR3 sequence (DNA): TGTGCCATCAGCCCCTACATAGATGAAAAACTGTTTTTT.